This T cell receptor (beta chain) was sequenced for a study of blood T cell repertoires in COVID-19. This clone was detected only once. Participants, roughly 18 to 100 years old, spanned fewer than 30 US areas. Germline CDR1 reads SGHNT; CDR2 reads YENEEA. V was clipped by 7 bases and J by 5 bases; unmatched bases: 8. This CDR3 is built from 14 residues. This table comes from immunoSEQ multiplex PCR, and its TCRdb copy is limited to in-frame clones, with some not included. This sample yields 250,000 or so clones, of which about 91% are seen a single time; approximately 2.5% belongs to the top ten. The source of this sequence is a woman aged 35 to 49 with acute COVID-19. The chain has TRBV11-3 and TRBJ2-1, with 7 positions matching TRBD2. The sample taken for sequencing was PBMCs or T cells enriched from blood (not recorded which). The DNA of the CDR3 is TGTGCCAGCAACCTGGGGGGGGTTCACAATGAGCAGTTCTTC. Protein sequence: CASNLGGVHNEQFF.